This T cell receptor beta chain was observed in a study of blood T cells in healthy people across ages. Points from the study as a whole: Expanded clonotype shifts may have been confounded, as the donors had an unknown CMV status.

Alongside a J-beta primer mix, a sample-barcoded 5' primer served in a second PCR lasting about 7 to 11 cycles. TCRdb itself ran the 5' RACE reads through MiXCR, one entry per CDR3 protein. This sample has about 830,000 distinct CDR3 sequences, with more than 45% found just once. The donors, healthy Caucasians from Russia, were aged 6 to 90. Germline lookup yields CDR1 DFQATT and CDR2 SNEGSKA (reference sequence). V lost 6 bases and J lost 0; bases outside the gene matches: 12. The CDR3 loop spans 16 amino acids. On this clonotype itself: Its cognate antigen is unknown.

The chain is built from TRBV20-1 and TRBJ1-1, with TRBD1 matching over 8 bases. This sequence originates from a man between 25 and 39 years old in good health. Sequenced material: blood. The CDR3 is CSAQRPGGVLNTEAFF. CDR3 sequence (DNA): TGCAGTGCCCAGAGGCCAGGGGGCGTTTTGAACACTGAAGCTTTCTTT.